The rows below give T cell receptor beta chains drawn from one sample of a study of shared clonotypes between healthy human individuals. Here immunoSEQ multiplex PCR was the method, and the copy in TCRdb shows in-frame clones only, minus some. The table records millions of clones, 85% to 95% of them present only once. Sequenced sample: naive CD4+ T cells sorted from blood. Receptors were obtained from a man between 18 and 29 years old in good health. Each CDR3 is given with its conserved first and last residue. Fields, in order: clone size, J gene, D gene, V gene, CDR3 DNA, CDR3 protein. The D gene is left open where the match is weak. A clone size is listed for some rows: how often the clone was seen (once, few, many), or a class if it is expanded.

abundance: .; j_gene: TRBJ2-7; d_gene: .; v_gene: TRBV5-1; CDR3nt: TGCGCCAGCAGCTTCTCTCCAGGGACCTCCTACGAGCAGTACTTC; CDR3aa: CASSFSPGTSYEQYF
abundance: .; j_gene: TRBJ1-1; d_gene: TRBD1; v_gene: TRBV7-3; CDR3nt: TGTGCCAGCAGCCTCGACAGGGGTGGGGACACTGAAGCTTTCTTT; CDR3aa: CASSLDRGGDTEAFF
abundance: .; j_gene: TRBJ1-2; d_gene: .; v_gene: TRBV5-8; CDR3nt: TGTGCCAGCAGCTTGTCAGGGGCCTATGGCTACACCTTC; CDR3aa: CASSLSGAYGYTF
abundance: .; j_gene: TRBJ1-2; d_gene: .; v_gene: TRBV6-4; CDR3nt: TGTGCCAGCAGTGACTCGAGTCGGCGAAGCTACACCTTC; CDR3aa: CASSDSSRRSYTF
abundance: .; j_gene: TRBJ2-5; d_gene: .; v_gene: TRBV6-5; CDR3nt: TGTGCCAGCAGTCGCGAAGAGACCCAGTACTTC; CDR3aa: CASSREETQYF
abundance: .; j_gene: TRBJ1-1; d_gene: .; v_gene: TRBV30; CDR3nt: TGTGCCTGGAGTTCGTTTGTGGGAGCTTTCTTT; CDR3aa: CAWSSFVGAFF
abundance: once; j_gene: TRBJ2-7; d_gene: TRBD1; v_gene: TRBV7-9; CDR3nt: TGTGCCAGCAGCTTAGACGGACAGGGTTTTCGCGAGCAGTACTTC; CDR3aa: CASSLDGQGFREQYF
abundance: .; j_gene: TRBJ2-2; d_gene: .; v_gene: TRBV4-1; CDR3nt: TGCGCCAGCAGCCGGCCCCCGGTCGTGGCCGGGGAGCTGTTTTTT; CDR3aa: CASSRPPVVAGELFF
abundance: .; j_gene: TRBJ1-1; d_gene: TRBD1; v_gene: TRBV6-5; CDR3nt: TGTGCCAGCAGTTACTCATCACGACAGGGAAGCACTGAAGCTTTCTTT; CDR3aa: CASSYSSRQGSTEAFF
abundance: .; j_gene: TRBJ1-2; d_gene: .; v_gene: TRBV7-9; CDR3nt: TGTGCCAGCAGCTTACGGTTGGGCGCCCCTAACTATGGCTACACCTTC; CDR3aa: CASSLRLGAPNYGYTF
abundance: .; j_gene: TRBJ2-5; d_gene: .; v_gene: TRBV19; CDR3nt: TGTGCCAGTAGTCCTTCCAGGGGAGGGGAGACCCAGTACTTC; CDR3aa: CASSPSRGGETQYF
abundance: once; j_gene: TRBJ2-7; d_gene: .; v_gene: TRBV4-2; CDR3nt: TGTGCCAGCAGCCAAGATGTCCGAGGCGAGCAGTACTTC; CDR3aa: CASSQDVRGEQYF
abundance: .; j_gene: TRBJ2-5; d_gene: TRBD1; v_gene: TRBV28; CDR3nt: TGTGCCACCGAATACAGGGGGAGGTTGGAAGAGACCCAGTACTTC; CDR3aa: CATEYRGRLEETQYF
abundance: .; j_gene: TRBJ2-3; d_gene: .; v_gene: TRBV2; CDR3nt: TGTGCCAGCAGTACCGGGCCGATAGATACGCAGTATTTT; CDR3aa: CASSTGPIDTQYF
abundance: .; j_gene: TRBJ1-4; d_gene: TRBD1; v_gene: TRBV5-1; CDR3nt: TGCGCCAGCAGTATCGGGACAGGGGCATTCCTGTTTTTT; CDR3aa: CASSIGTGAFLFF
abundance: .; j_gene: TRBJ2-1; d_gene: TRBD2; v_gene: TRBV19; CDR3nt: TGTGCCAGTAGTATAACTAGCGGGAGAGAGAATGAGCAGTTCTTC; CDR3aa: CASSITSGRENEQFF
abundance: .; j_gene: TRBJ1-2; d_gene: .; v_gene: TRBV7-2; CDR3nt: TGTGCCAGCAGCTTAGGCGACAGTTCTAACTATGGCTACACCTTC; CDR3aa: CASSLGDSSNYGYTF
abundance: .; j_gene: TRBJ1-1; d_gene: .; v_gene: TRBV19; CDR3nt: TGTGCCAGTAATCATCGGGGCCCGGGCACTGAAGCTTTCTTT; CDR3aa: CASNHRGPGTEAFF
abundance: .; j_gene: TRBJ2-7; d_gene: TRBD2; v_gene: TRBV5-4; CDR3nt: TGTGCCAGCAGCTCGATTACTAGCGGGAGATACGAGCAGTACTTC; CDR3aa: CASSSITSGRYEQYF
abundance: .; j_gene: TRBJ2-7; d_gene: .; v_gene: TRBV5-1; CDR3nt: TGCGCCAGCAGTAACAGGCCAGGGGGGACCTACGAGCAGTACTTC; CDR3aa: CASSNRPGGTYEQYF
abundance: .; j_gene: TRBJ2-1; d_gene: .; v_gene: TRBV6-1; CDR3nt: TGTGCCAGCAGGAACCGGGACGGCTCCTACAATGAGCAGTTCTTC; CDR3aa: CASRNRDGSYNEQFF
abundance: .; j_gene: TRBJ1-2; d_gene: .; v_gene: TRBV2; CDR3nt: TGTGCCAGCAGTGAAACAGGCAGGGGTAACTATGGCTACACCTTC; CDR3aa: CASSETGRGNYGYTF
abundance: .; j_gene: TRBJ2-5; d_gene: .; v_gene: TRBV2; CDR3nt: TGTGCCAGCAAGAGAGGCAGGGCGGTGGAGACCCAGTACTTC; CDR3aa: CASKRGRAVETQYF
abundance: .; j_gene: TRBJ1-6; d_gene: TRBD1; v_gene: TRBV30; CDR3nt: TGTGCCTGGACCACCGGACAGGGTAATAATTCACCCCTCCACTTT; CDR3aa: CAWTTGQGNNSPLHF
abundance: .; j_gene: TRBJ2-7; d_gene: .; v_gene: TRBV7-8; CDR3nt: TGTGCCAGCAGCTCCCCCGGGGTCTACGAGCAGTACTTC; CDR3aa: CASSSPGVYEQYF
abundance: .; j_gene: TRBJ2-3; d_gene: TRBD1; v_gene: TRBV10-3; CDR3nt: TGTGCCATCAGTACGGGACAGACGCCAGCAGATACGCAGTATTTT; CDR3aa: CAISTGQTPADTQYF
abundance: .; j_gene: TRBJ2-1; d_gene: .; v_gene: TRBV20-1; CDR3nt: TGCAGTGCGCGGGGCGATGAGCAGTTCTTC; CDR3aa: CSARGDEQFF
abundance: .; j_gene: TRBJ2-5; d_gene: TRBD2; v_gene: TRBV7-9; CDR3nt: TGTGCCAGCAGCTTAGCGGGCGGGAGTACGCTCGAGACCCAGTACTTC; CDR3aa: CASSLAGGSTLETQYF
abundance: once; j_gene: TRBJ1-4; d_gene: .; v_gene: TRBV6-5; CDR3nt: TGTGCCAGCTGGGGAAGCACTAATGAAAAACTGTTTTTT; CDR3aa: CASWGSTNEKLFF
abundance: once; j_gene: TRBJ1-1; d_gene: TRBD1; v_gene: TRBV6-5; CDR3nt: TGTGCCAGCAGGAGGACAGGTACTGAAGCTTTCTTT; CDR3aa: CASRRTGTEAFF
abundance: .; j_gene: TRBJ1-2; d_gene: TRBD1; v_gene: TRBV5-1; CDR3nt: TGCGCCAGCAGCTTGGGACAGGGGGAAGTGAACACCTTC; CDR3aa: CASSLGQGEVNTF
abundance: .; j_gene: TRBJ1-2; d_gene: .; v_gene: TRBV28; CDR3nt: TGTGCCAGCAGTTTACGTCTGGGAGGAGGCTACACCTTC; CDR3aa: CASSLRLGGGYTF
abundance: .; j_gene: TRBJ1-4; d_gene: .; v_gene: TRBV6-1; CDR3nt: TGTGCCAGCAGATACGGGACAAGTAATGAAAAACTGTTTTTT; CDR3aa: CASRYGTSNEKLFF
abundance: .; j_gene: TRBJ2-7; d_gene: .; v_gene: TRBV7-6; CDR3nt: TGTGCCAGCAGCTTAGAGGGGCCTCGCTACGAGCAGTACTTC; CDR3aa: CASSLEGPRYEQYF
abundance: .; j_gene: TRBJ2-2; d_gene: TRBD1; v_gene: TRBV11-1; CDR3nt: TGTGCCAGCAGCTTATCCGACAGGGGAACCGCCGGGGAGCTGTTTTTT; CDR3aa: CASSLSDRGTAGELFF
abundance: .; j_gene: TRBJ1-5; d_gene: .; v_gene: TRBV4-1; CDR3nt: TGCGCCAGCAGCCGCCAGTGGGGGGGCAATCAGCCCCAGCATTTT; CDR3aa: CASSRQWGGNQPQHF
abundance: .; j_gene: TRBJ1-1; d_gene: .; v_gene: TRBV6-5; CDR3nt: TGTGCCAGCAGTTACTCGGCAGGGTTGAACACTGAAGCTTTCTTT; CDR3aa: CASSYSAGLNTEAFF
abundance: .; j_gene: TRBJ2-7; d_gene: TRBD2; v_gene: TRBV6-6; CDR3nt: TGTGCCAGCAGACCGGGACTAGCTTACGAGCAGTACTTC; CDR3aa: CASRPGLAYEQYF
abundance: .; j_gene: TRBJ1-2; d_gene: .; v_gene: TRBV10-3; CDR3nt: TGTGCCACGCTATGGGCTCCAGGGACTGGCTACACCTTC; CDR3aa: CATLWAPGTGYTF
abundance: .; j_gene: TRBJ1-5; d_gene: .; v_gene: TRBV6-5; CDR3nt: TGTGCCAGCAGTTACTCGACGATTAACCAGCCCCAGCATTTT; CDR3aa: CASSYSTINQPQHF
abundance: .; j_gene: TRBJ2-1; d_gene: .; v_gene: TRBV2; CDR3nt: TGTGCCAGCAGTGACAGGAGGTACTACAATGAGCAGTTCTTC; CDR3aa: CASSDRRYYNEQFF
abundance: .; j_gene: TRBJ1-3; d_gene: .; v_gene: TRBV30; CDR3nt: TGTGCCTGGAGTGTTGAAGCAGGAAACACCATATATTTT; CDR3aa: CAWSVEAGNTIYF
abundance: .; j_gene: TRBJ2-5; d_gene: .; v_gene: TRBV5-1; CDR3nt: TGCGCCAGCAGCCTAGACAGTTTACAAGAGACCCAGTACTTC; CDR3aa: CASSLDSLQETQYF
abundance: once; j_gene: TRBJ2-7; d_gene: TRBD2; v_gene: TRBV6-6; CDR3nt: TGTGCCAGCAGCCGCCCTACCGGGACTAGCGACTACGAGCAGTACTTC; CDR3aa: CASSRPTGTSDYEQYF
abundance: .; j_gene: TRBJ2-1; d_gene: .; v_gene: TRBV10-1; CDR3nt: TGCGCCAGCGCAACAGGTGGAGGGCGGGAGCAGTTCTTC; CDR3aa: CASATGGGREQFF
abundance: .; j_gene: TRBJ2-7; d_gene: .; v_gene: TRBV10-3; CDR3nt: TGTGCCATCGGGGGCCCAACCTACGAGCAGTACTTC; CDR3aa: CAIGGPTYEQYF
abundance: .; j_gene: TRBJ1-2; d_gene: .; v_gene: TRBV15; CDR3nt: TGTGCCACGTATCCGGGGAATTCAGGGGGCTACACCTTC; CDR3aa: CATYPGNSGGYTF
abundance: .; j_gene: TRBJ2-3; d_gene: .; v_gene: TRBV5-4; CDR3nt: TGTGCCAGCAGCCCTCAGGGTTTGGCAGATACGCAGTATTTT; CDR3aa: CASSPQGLADTQYF
abundance: .; j_gene: TRBJ1-6; d_gene: TRBD1; v_gene: TRBV6-5; CDR3nt: TGTGCCAGCAGTCGACAGGGAAATAATTCACCCCTCCACTTT; CDR3aa: CASSRQGNNSPLHF
abundance: .; j_gene: TRBJ1-4; d_gene: .; v_gene: TRBV10-2; CDR3nt: TGCGCCAGCACTACAGCAACTAATGAAAAACTGTTTTTT; CDR3aa: CASTTATNEKLFF
abundance: .; j_gene: TRBJ2-1; d_gene: .; v_gene: TRBV11-2; CDR3nt: TGTGCCAGCAGCTTAGATTGGAGCAATGAGCAGTTCTTC; CDR3aa: CASSLDWSNEQFF
abundance: .; j_gene: TRBJ1-6; d_gene: .; v_gene: TRBV5-6; CDR3nt: TGTGCCAGCAGCTTGGCCGTTGGGTCGAAAAATTCACCCCTCCACTTT; CDR3aa: CASSLAVGSKNSPLHF
abundance: .; j_gene: TRBJ2-3; d_gene: TRBD2; v_gene: TRBV13; CDR3nt: TGTGCCAGCAGCCCGGGGGGGCGTGGCACAGATACGCAGTATTTT; CDR3aa: CASSPGGRGTDTQYF
abundance: once; j_gene: TRBJ1-2; d_gene: TRBD1; v_gene: TRBV27; CDR3nt: TGTGCCAGCAGTCCAGGGACAGGATCGGGCTACACCTTC; CDR3aa: CASSPGTGSGYTF
abundance: .; j_gene: TRBJ1-6; d_gene: .; v_gene: TRBV10-3; CDR3nt: TGTGCCATAAGAGATAAGGGCGATTCACCCCTCCACTTT; CDR3aa: CAIRDKGDSPLHF
abundance: few; j_gene: TRBJ1-2; d_gene: .; v_gene: TRBV18; CDR3nt: TGTGCCAGCTCACCTTACAACGGGGGCTACACCTTC; CDR3aa: CASSPYNGGYTF
abundance: .; j_gene: TRBJ2-1; d_gene: TRBD2; v_gene: TRBV5-1; CDR3nt: TGCGCCAGCAGCTTGGCCCTAGCGGGGGGATTTAATGAGCAGTTCTTC; CDR3aa: CASSLALAGGFNEQFF